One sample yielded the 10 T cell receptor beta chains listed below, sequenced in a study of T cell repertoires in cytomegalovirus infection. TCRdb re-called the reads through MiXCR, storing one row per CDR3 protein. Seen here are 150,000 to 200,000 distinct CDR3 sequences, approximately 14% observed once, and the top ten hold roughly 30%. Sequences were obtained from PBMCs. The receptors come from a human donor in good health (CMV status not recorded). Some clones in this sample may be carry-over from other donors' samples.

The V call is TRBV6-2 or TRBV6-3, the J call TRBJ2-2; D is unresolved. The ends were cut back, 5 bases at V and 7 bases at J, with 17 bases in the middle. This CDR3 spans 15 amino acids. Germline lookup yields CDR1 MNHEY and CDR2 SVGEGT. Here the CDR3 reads CASSPSREVGGELFF. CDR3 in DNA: TGTGCCAGCAGTCCTTCCCGTGAGGTCGGCGGGGAGCTGTTTTTT.

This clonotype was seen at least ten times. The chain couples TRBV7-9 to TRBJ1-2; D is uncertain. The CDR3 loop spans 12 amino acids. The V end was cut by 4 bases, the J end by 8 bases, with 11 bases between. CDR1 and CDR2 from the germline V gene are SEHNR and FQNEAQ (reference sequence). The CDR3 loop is CASSSREGGYTF. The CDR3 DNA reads TGTGCCAGCAGCTCCCGGGAGGGAGGCTACACCTTC.

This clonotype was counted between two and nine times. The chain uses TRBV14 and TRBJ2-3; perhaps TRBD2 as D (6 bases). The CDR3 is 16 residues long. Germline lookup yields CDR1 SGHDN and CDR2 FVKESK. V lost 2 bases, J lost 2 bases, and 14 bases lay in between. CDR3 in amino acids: CASSQLDRGFTDTQYF. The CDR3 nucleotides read TGTGCCAGCAGCCAACTGGATCGGGGGTTCACAGATACGCAGTATTTT.

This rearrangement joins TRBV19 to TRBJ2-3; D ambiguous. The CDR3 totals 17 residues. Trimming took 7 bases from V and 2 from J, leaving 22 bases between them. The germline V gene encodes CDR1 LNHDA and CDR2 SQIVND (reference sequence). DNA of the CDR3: TGTGCCAGTACCGTATTCCCCCCAGTTAGGGTCACAGATACGCAGTATTTT. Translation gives CASTVFPPVRVTDTQYF.

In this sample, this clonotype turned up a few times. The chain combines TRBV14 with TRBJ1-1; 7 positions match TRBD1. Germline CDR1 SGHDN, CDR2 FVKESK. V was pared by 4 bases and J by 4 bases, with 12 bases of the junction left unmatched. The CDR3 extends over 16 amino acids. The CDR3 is CASSLTTGRGGTEAFF. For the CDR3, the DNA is TGTGCCAGCAGCCTTACGACAGGGCGGGGGGGCACTGAAGCTTTCTTT.

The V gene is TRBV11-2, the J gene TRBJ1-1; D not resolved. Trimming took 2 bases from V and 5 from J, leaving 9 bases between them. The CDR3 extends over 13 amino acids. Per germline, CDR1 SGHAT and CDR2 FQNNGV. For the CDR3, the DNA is TGTGCCAGCAGCTTAAGGGTGGATACTGAAGCTTTCTTT. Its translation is CASSLRVDTEAFF.

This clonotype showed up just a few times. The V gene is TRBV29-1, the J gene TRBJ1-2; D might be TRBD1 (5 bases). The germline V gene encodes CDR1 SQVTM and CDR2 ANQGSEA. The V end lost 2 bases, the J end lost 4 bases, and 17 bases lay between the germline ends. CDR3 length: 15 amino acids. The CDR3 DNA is TGCAGCGTTGAACGAACCGGGACGGGGACCTATGGCTACACCTTC. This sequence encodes CSVERTGTGTYGYTF.

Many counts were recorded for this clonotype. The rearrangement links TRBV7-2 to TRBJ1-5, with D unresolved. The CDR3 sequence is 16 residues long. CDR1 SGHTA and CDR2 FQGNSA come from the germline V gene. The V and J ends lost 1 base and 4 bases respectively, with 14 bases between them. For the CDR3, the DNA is TGTGCCAGCAGCTTAGTAAATGCAATGGGGAATCAGCCCCAGCATTTT. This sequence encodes CASSLVNAMGNQPQHF.

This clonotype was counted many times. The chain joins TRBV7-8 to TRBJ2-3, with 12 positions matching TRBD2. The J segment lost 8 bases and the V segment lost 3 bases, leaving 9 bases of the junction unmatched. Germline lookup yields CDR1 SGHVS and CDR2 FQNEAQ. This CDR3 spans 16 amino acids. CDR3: CASSLSLAGGPGTQYF. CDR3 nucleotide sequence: TGTGCCAGCAGCTTGTCCCTAGCGGGAGGGCCGGGTACGCAGTATTTT.

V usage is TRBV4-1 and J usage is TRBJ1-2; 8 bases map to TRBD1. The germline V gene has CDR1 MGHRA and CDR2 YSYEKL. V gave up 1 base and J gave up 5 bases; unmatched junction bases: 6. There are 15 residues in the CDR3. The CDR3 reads CASSQAGDRSYGYTF. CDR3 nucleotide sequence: TGCGCCAGCAGCCAAGCGGGGGACAGGTCATATGGCTACACCTTC.